The 13 T cell receptor beta chains reported below all come from one sample, sequenced in a study of naive CD8 T cells in extremely preterm neonates (dated by TCRdb to about 2017). Term cord blood was obtained from several elective full-term cesarean deliveries at about 37-42 weeks of gestation, without labor or rupture of membranes. The library was generated by the immunoSEQ multiplex PCR assay. This is the immuneACCESS table as TCRdb keeps it, with only in-frame sequences that have V and J called. A part of the clones is gone; compared with another copy, unresolved V genes explain less than half, and the rest is unexplained. The sample profile shows about 7,300 clones; roughly 90% of them were found once. The ten largest clones take up over 0.4% of the sample. The sequenced material came from naive CD8+ T cells from cord blood. The receptors stem from a newborn in good health.

The V gene is TRBV27, the J gene TRBJ1-2; 10 bases agree with TRBD1. Germline V gives CDR1 MNHEY, CDR2 SMNVEV (reference sequence). This CDR3 spans 15 amino acids. V lost 0 bases, J lost 4 bases, and 2 bases stayed unmatched. Here the CDR3 DNA reads TGTGCCAGCAGTTTATCGACAGGGGGCGCCTATGGCTACACCTTC. As protein: CASSLSTGGAYGYTF.

A few counts support this clone. The chain joins TRBV19 to TRBJ2-7; the D gene is possibly TRBD1 (6 bases). This CDR3 region has 12 residues. Germline lookup yields CDR1 LNHDA and CDR2 SQIVND (reference sequence). Trimming pared 5 bases from V and 2 bases from J, leaving 7 bases between. The DNA for the CDR3 is TGTGCCAGTAGTGGGACAACCTACGAGCAGTACTTC. It specifies CASSGTTYEQYF.

The V and J genes are TRBV5-3 and TRBJ2-5; 10 bases agree with TRBD2. The DNA matches TRBJ2-7 better at its end, which makes the J call doubtful. TRBV5-3 is an ORF, and what it does is uncertain. The CDR3 runs to 14 residues. The CDR3 DNA reads TGTGCCAGAAGCTTGGGGACTAGCGGCTACGAGCAGTACTTC. This encodes CARSLGTSGYEQYF.

The chain recombines TRBV27 with TRBJ2-7; D is uncertain. V lost 6 bases and J lost 1, with 10 bases in between. The CDR3 contains 13 residues. Germline V CDR1 and CDR2: MNHEY, SMNVEV (reference sequence). CDR3 in amino acids: CASSPGSSYEQYF. The CDR3 nucleotides are TGTGCCAGCAGCCCCGGGTCTTCCTACGAGCAGTACTTC.

This sequence joins TRBV25-1 and TRBJ2-5; D gene unclear. CDR1 and CDR2 from the germline V gene are MGHDK and SYGVNS. The CDR3 contains 12 residues. V lost 3 bases, J lost 0 bases, and 2 bases lay in between. DNA of the CDR3: TGTGCCAGCAGTGACAACCAAGAGACCCAGTACTTC. Its protein product is CASSDNQETQYF.

The chain employs TRBV7-9 and TRBJ1-2; TRBD1 is a possible D gene (6 bases). This CDR3 is 15 amino acids long. V lost 4 bases, J lost 6 bases, and 18 bases lay in between. CDR1 is SEHNR and CDR2 is FQNEAQ in the germline V gene (reference sequence). The CDR3 protein is CASSSFMDRADGYTF. In DNA, the CDR3 is TGTGCCAGCAGCTCTTTCATGGACAGAGCGGATGGCTACACCTTC.

This clone showed up just once. The chain joins TRBV6-6 to TRBJ2-3, with 11 positions matching TRBD2. J lost 1 base, V lost 5 bases, and 2 bases had no gene match. Germline assignment: CDR1 MNHNY and CDR2 SVGAGI (reference sequence). This CDR3 has 15 amino acids. The CDR3 sequence is CASSVSGRGTDTQYF. The CDR3 DNA reads as TGTGCCAGCAGTGTTAGCGGGAGGGGCACAGATACGCAGTATTTT.

The J gene is TRBJ2-3, the V gene TRBV13; 7 bases are shared with TRBD1. Germline CDR1 is PRHDT and CDR2 is FYEKMQ (reference sequence). This CDR3 has 13 amino acids. After removal of 4 bases from V and 8 bases from J, the junction contained 6 bases not matched to a gene. The CDR3 DNA sequence: TGTGCCAGCAGCTCCTGGGACAGCCTTACGCAGTATTTT. Translated: CASSSWDSLTQYF.

The chain's CDR3 is CSVDSSGTYNEQFF. DNA of the CDR3: TGCAGCGTTGATTCTAGCGGGACTTACAATGAGCAGTTCTTC. This chain connects TRBV29-1 to TRBJ2-1; TRBD2 matches 9 bases. CDR1 is SQVTM and CDR2 is ANQGSEA in the germline V gene. CDR3 length: 14 amino acids. The J segment lost 4 bases and the V segment lost 3 bases, leaving 4 bases of the junction unmatched.

The gene calls are TRBV6-6 and TRBJ1-5; D may be TRBD1 (6 bases). Germline V lookup: CDR1 MNHNY, CDR2 SVGAGI (reference sequence). The germline V and J ends were trimmed by 6 bases and 0 bases, with 12 bases remaining between them. The CDR3 is 15 residues long. The CDR3 region has the DNA TGTGCCAGCAGCGAACAGGGATATAGCAATCAGCCCCAGCATTTT. Protein product: CASSEQGYSNQPQHF.

V is TRBV27 and J is TRBJ1-2, with 10 bases aligning to TRBD1. There are 13 residues in the CDR3. With 4 bases clipped from V and 4 bases from J, the junction kept 0 bases outside the gene matches. Germline CDR1 MNHEY, CDR2 SMNVEV (reference sequence). The CDR3 sequence is CASSWTGGYGYTF. The CDR3 coding sequence is TGTGCCAGCAGTTGGACAGGGGGCTATGGCTACACCTTC.

J is TRBJ2-1 and V is TRBV7-9; 8 positions match TRBD2. The V segment lost 4 bases and the J segment 4 bases; nucleotides outside the gene matches: 15. Germline V gene sequence: CDR1 SEHNR, CDR2 FQNEAQ (reference sequence). CDR3 length: 18 residues. CDR3 in amino acids: CASSSTGGAVLMYNEQFF. CDR3 nucleotide sequence: TGTGCCAGCAGCTCAACGGGGGGGGCCGTTCTCATGTACAATGAGCAGTTCTTC.

The chain is built from TRBV6-5 and TRBJ2-7, with a weak D call TRBD2 (6 bases). CDR1 is MNHEY and CDR2 is SVGAGI in the germline V gene. CDR3 length: 13 amino acids. V lost 2 bases to trimming and J lost 2 bases, with 7 bases between them. CDR3 sequence (DNA): TGTGCCAGCAGTTACGCGGGAACCTACGAGCAGTACTTC. Translating it yields CASSYAGTYEQYF.